Below, 6 T cell receptor beta chains from the same sample are listed, as sequenced in a study of T cell changes during pregnancy in multiple sclerosis. Measured with immunoSEQ multiplex PCR; TCRdb has only the in-frame clones, and not every one. The sample carries over 80,000 clones, around 93% recorded once. Source: peripheral blood, taken in the third trimester of pregnancy. These receptors all come from a female donor in good health, enrolled as a control in a pregnancy study.

This rearrangement joins TRBV15 to TRBJ2-3; D not resolved. V lost 8 bases and J 2 bases, leaving 5 bases between the germline ends. Per germline, CDR1 LNHNV and CDR2 YYDKDF (reference sequence). There are 11 residues in the CDR3. The CDR3 coding sequence is TGTGCCACCCGGTTCACAGATACGCAGTATTTT. It encodes CATRFTDTQYF.

Here the CDR3 DNA reads TGTGCCAGCAGTCGCCGTCTCGCGGGAGGTATATACGAGCAGTACTTC. It yields the protein CASSRRLAGGIYEQYF. The genes are TRBV27 and TRBJ2-7; TRBD2 matches at 8 bases. From germline, CDR1 is MNHEY and CDR2 SMNVEV (reference sequence). The CDR3 length is 16 residues. V shed 5 bases and J 4 bases; nucleotides not matched to a gene: 13.

The rearrangement joins TRBV10-2 to TRBJ2-3; TRBD2 matches 9 bases. With 4 bases clipped from V and 4 bases from J, the junction kept 3 bases outside the gene matches. The CDR3 has 14 amino acids. Germline V gene lookup returns CDR1 WSHSY and CDR2 SAAADI. The CDR3 DNA sequence: TGCGCCAGCAGTGTGGCGGGAGGGCCAGATACGCAGTATTTT. It codes for CASSVAGGPDTQYF.

The V and J genes are TRBV9 and TRBJ2-3; 8 bases are shared with TRBD2. Germline loops: CDR1 SGDLS, CDR2 YYNGEE. V dropped 0 bases and J dropped 2; count of bases not matched to a gene: 8. The CDR3 is 17 amino acids. The CDR3 DNA reads TGTGCCAGCAGCGTAGGGGTAGCGGGGCTATTCACAGATACGCAGTATTTT. It translates to CASSVGVAGLFTDTQYF.

The gene calls are TRBV27 and TRBJ2-5; perhaps TRBD2 as D (6 bases). This CDR3 is 13 amino acids long. Trimming removed 3 bases at V and 3 bases at J, with 8 bases between. CDR1 is MNHEY, CDR2 SMNVEV, per germline (reference sequence). The DNA for the CDR3 is TGTGCCAGCAGTTTCGGGGGAAAAGAGACCCAGTACTTC. The encoded protein is CASSFGGKETQYF.

The genes are TRBV27 and TRBJ1-6, with 8 bases matching TRBD1. V lost 6 bases, J lost 9 bases, and 10 bases stayed unmatched. Germline CDR1 and CDR2: MNHEY and SMNVEV (reference sequence). The CDR3 has 15 amino acids. CDR3 sequence (DNA): TGTGCCAGCAGGGCCGCCGGGACAGGCACTTCACCCCTCCACTTT. Its translation: CASRAAGTGTSPLHF.